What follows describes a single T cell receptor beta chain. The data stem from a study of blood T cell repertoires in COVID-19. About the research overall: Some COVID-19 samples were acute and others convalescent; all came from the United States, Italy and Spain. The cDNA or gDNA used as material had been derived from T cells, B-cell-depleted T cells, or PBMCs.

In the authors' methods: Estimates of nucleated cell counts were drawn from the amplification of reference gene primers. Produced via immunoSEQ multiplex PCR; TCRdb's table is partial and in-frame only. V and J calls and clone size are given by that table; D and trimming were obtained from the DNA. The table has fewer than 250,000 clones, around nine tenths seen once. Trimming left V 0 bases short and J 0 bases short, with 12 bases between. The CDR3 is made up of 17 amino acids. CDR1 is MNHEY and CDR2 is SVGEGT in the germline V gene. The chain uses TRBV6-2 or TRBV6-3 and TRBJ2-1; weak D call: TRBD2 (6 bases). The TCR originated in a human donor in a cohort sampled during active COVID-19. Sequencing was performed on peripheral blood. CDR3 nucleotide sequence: TGTGCCAGCAGTTACTCGATTCTAGCGCTCTCCTACAATGAGCAGTTCTTC. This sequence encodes CASSYSILALSYNEQFF.